These 8 T cell receptor beta chains were sequenced from one sample in a study of T cell responses to AZD1222 COVID-19 vaccine. Method: immunoSEQ multiplex PCR; TCRdb's copy keeps in-frame clones and lacks some. The sample records some 130,000 clones, over 85% being singletons. The sample was peripheral blood, taken 28 days after the second AZD1222 dose. The source is an adult who received the AZD1222 COVID-19 vaccine.

This clone was picked up one time. The chain joins TRBV5-8 to TRBJ2-1; 9 nucleotides agree with TRBD1. The ends lost 5 bases at V and 4 bases at J; junction bases unmatched: 10. The CDR3 runs 16 residues. Germline CDR1 is SGHTS and CDR2 is YDEGEE. In nucleotides, the CDR3 is TGTGCCAGCAGGGGAGCCGGGACAGGGCTATACAATGAGCAGTTCTTC. Its translation is CASRGAGTGLYNEQFF. The variable domain in full, completed from reference TRBV5-8 and TRBJ2-1, reads EAGVTQSPTHLIKTRGQQATLRCSPISGHTSVYWYQQALGLGLQFLLWYDEGEERNRGNFPPRFSGRQFPNYSSELNVNALELEDSALYLCASRGAGTGLYNEQFFGPGTRLTVL.

The chain joins TRBV7-9 to TRBJ2-7; 11 positions agree with TRBD1. Losses at the gene ends were 5 bases for V and 3 bases for J; bases not matched to a gene: 9. This CDR3 has 16 residues. From germline, CDR1 is SEHNR and CDR2 FQNEAQ (reference sequence). CDR3 nucleotides: TGTGCCAGCAGCGTATACCGGGACAGGGGGAACTACGAGCAGTACTTC. Residues: CASSVYRDRGNYEQYF.

Worth noting for this clone: The identical CDR3 is also encoded by other nucleotide sequences in the sample. The chain couples TRBV30 to TRBJ2-7; D gene unclear. CDR3 length: 11 amino acids. Germline V gives CDR1 GTSNPN, CDR2 SVGIG (reference sequence). With 1 base removed from V and 2 bases from J, the gap between germline ends came to 3 bases. The CDR3 DNA reads as TGTGCCTGGAGTGCAGCCTACGAGCAGTACTTC. This gives the protein CAWSAAYEQYF.

The rearrangement links TRBV11-2 to TRBJ1-3; D ambiguous. Germline V gene lookup returns CDR1 SGHAT and CDR2 FQNNGV. This CDR3 contains 19 residues. The V gene lost 2 bases and the J gene lost 3 bases, with 23 bases spanning the gap. Here the CDR3 DNA reads TGTGCCAGCAGCTTACACCGACGGCGGGGAAGGACTTTTGGAAACACCATATATTTT. Translation: CASSLHRRRGRTFGNTIYF.

This sequence joins TRBV9 and TRBJ1-6, with unresolved D. The CDR3 spans 15 residues. The germline V gene has CDR1 SGDLS and CDR2 YYNGEE. V lost 4 bases to trimming and J lost 1 base, with 9 bases between them. DNA for the CDR3: TGTGCCAGCAGCCCCCCGGGGTCCTATAATTCACCCCTCCACTTT. Translation gives CASSPPGSYNSPLHF.

V gene TRBV5-8 combines with J gene TRBJ2-6; D unclear. V was clipped by 0 bases and J by 1 base, with 2 bases between them. Looked up from germline, CDR1 is SGHTS and CDR2 is YDEGEE. The CDR3 length is 14 residues. Written as DNA, the CDR3 is TGTGCCAGCAGCTTGGGATCTGGGGCCAACGTCCTGACTTTC. Amino acid sequence: CASSLGSGANVLTF.

The genes are TRBV5-4 and TRBJ2-3; no firm D call. Trimming took off 0 bases at V and 4 bases at J, with 6 bases between the two ends. The CDR3 length is 13 residues. Germline V gives CDR1 SGHNT, CDR2 YYREEE (reference sequence). Written as DNA, the CDR3 is TGTGCCAGCAGCTTGGCTGAGGCAGATACGCAGTATTTT. This encodes CASSLAEADTQYF.

The rearrangement joins TRBV19 to TRBJ1-5, with D perhaps TRBD1 (6 bases). The CDR3 consists of 13 residues. Germline values: CDR1 LNHDA, CDR2 SQIVND (reference sequence). Trimming took 6 bases from V and 4 from J, leaving 10 bases between them. The CDR3 is CASSTQGNQPQHF. CDR3 coding DNA: TGTGCCAGTAGCACACAGGGTAATCAGCCCCAGCATTTT. The full variable domain, completed using reference TRBV19 and TRBJ1-5, is DGGITQSPKYLFRKEGQNVTLSCEQNLNHDAMYWYRQDPGQGLRLIYYSQIVNDFQKGDIAEGYSVSREKKESFPLTVTSAQKNPTAFYLCASSTQGNQPQHFGDGTRLSIL.